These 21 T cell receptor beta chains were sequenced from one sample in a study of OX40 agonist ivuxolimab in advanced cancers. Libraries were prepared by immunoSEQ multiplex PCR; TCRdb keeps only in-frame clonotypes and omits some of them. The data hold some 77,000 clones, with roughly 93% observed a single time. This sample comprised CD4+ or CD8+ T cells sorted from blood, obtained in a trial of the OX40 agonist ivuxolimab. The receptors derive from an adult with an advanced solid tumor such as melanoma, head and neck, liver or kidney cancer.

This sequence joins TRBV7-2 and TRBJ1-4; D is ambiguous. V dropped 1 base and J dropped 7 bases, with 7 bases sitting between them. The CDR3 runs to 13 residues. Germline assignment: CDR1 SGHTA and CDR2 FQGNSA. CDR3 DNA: TGTGCCAGCAGCTTAGTGGTCGGTGAAAAACTGTTTTTT. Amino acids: CASSLVVGEKLFF.

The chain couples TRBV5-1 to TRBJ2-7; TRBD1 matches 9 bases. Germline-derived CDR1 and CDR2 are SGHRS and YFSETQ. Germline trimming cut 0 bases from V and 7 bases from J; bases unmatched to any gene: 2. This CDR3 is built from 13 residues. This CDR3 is CASSLDRGQEQYF. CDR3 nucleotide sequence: TGCGCCAGCAGCTTGGACAGGGGGCAAGAGCAGTACTTC.

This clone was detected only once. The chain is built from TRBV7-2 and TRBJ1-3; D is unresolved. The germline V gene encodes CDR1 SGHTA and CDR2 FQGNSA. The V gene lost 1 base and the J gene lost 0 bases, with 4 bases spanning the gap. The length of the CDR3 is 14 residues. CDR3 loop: CASSLGVSGNTIYF. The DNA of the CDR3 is TGTGCCAGCAGCTTAGGAGTCTCTGGAAACACCATATATTTT.

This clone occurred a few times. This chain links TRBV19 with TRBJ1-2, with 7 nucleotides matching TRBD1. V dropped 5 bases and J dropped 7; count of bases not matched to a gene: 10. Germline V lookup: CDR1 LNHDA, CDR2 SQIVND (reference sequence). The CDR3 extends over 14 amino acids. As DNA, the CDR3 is TGTGCCAGTAGTCCCGGACAGGCGATTCGTGGCTACACCTTC. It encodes CASSPGQAIRGYTF.

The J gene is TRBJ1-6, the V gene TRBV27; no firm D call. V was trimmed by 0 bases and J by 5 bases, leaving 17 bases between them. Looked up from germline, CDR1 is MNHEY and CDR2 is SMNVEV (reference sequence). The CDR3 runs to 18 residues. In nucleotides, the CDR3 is TGTGCCAGCAGTTTATCTGGCAGAGACGGATGGAATAATTCACCCCTCCACTTT. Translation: CASSLSGRDGWNNSPLHF.

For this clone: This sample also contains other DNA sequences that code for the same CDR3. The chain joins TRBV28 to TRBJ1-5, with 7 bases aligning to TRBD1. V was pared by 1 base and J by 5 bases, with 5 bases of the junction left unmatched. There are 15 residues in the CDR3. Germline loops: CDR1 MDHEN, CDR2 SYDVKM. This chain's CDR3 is CASSLYRQGDQPQHF. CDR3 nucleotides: TGTGCCAGCAGTTTATACAGACAGGGCGATCAGCCCCAGCATTTT.

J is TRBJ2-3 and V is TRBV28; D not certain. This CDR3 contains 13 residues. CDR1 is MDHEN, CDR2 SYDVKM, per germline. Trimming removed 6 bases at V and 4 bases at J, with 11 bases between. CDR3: CASSLRKPDTQYF. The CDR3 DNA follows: TGTGCCAGCAGCTTAAGGAAGCCAGATACGCAGTATTTT.

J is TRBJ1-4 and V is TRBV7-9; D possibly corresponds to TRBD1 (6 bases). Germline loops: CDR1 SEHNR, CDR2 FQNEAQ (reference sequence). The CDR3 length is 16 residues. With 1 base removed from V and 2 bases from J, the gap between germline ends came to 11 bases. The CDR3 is CASSLGTAPTNEKLFF. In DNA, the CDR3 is TGTGCCAGCAGCTTAGGGACAGCCCCTACTAATGAAAAACTGTTTTTT.

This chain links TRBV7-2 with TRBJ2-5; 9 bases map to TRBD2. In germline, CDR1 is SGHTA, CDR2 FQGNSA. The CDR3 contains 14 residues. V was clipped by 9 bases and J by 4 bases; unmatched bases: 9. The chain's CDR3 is CASTRGGVGETQYF. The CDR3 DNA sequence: TGTGCCAGTACGCGGGGGGGCGTGGGAGAGACCCAGTACTTC. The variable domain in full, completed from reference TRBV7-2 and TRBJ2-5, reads GAGVSQSPSNKVTEKGKDVELRCDPISGHTALYWYRQSLGQGLEFLIYFQGNSAPDKSGLPSDRFSAERTGGSVSTLTIQRTQQEDSAVYLCASTRGGVGETQYFGPGTRLLVL.

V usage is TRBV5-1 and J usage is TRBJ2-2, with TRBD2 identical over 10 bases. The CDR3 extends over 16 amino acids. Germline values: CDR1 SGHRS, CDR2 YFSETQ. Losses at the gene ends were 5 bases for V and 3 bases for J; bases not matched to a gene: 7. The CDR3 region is CASSGAGGPDTGELFF. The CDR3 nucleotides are TGCGCCAGCAGTGGAGCGGGGGGGCCCGACACCGGGGAGCTGTTTTTT.

CDR3 region: CASSQELSSEQFF. The DNA for the CDR3 is TGCGCCAGCAGCCAAGAGTTAAGTAGTGAGCAGTTCTTC. The chain employs TRBV4-3 and TRBJ2-1; D is undetermined. CDR1 LGHNA and CDR2 YSLEER come from the germline V gene. V lost 0 bases to trimming and J lost 9 bases, with 9 bases between them. The CDR3 contains 13 residues.

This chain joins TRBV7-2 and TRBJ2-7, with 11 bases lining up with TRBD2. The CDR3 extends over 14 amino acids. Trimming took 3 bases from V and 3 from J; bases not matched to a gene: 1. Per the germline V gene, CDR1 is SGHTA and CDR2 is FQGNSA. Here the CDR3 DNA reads TGTGCCAGCAGCTTTAGCGGGGGGGACTACGAGCAGTACTTC. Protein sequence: CASSFSGGDYEQYF.

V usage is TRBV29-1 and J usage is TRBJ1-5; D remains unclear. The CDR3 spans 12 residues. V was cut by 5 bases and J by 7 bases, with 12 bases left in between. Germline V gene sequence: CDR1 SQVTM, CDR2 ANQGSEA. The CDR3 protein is CSVRQSGQPQHF. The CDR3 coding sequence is TGCAGCGTTCGACAATCTGGACAGCCCCAGCATTTT.

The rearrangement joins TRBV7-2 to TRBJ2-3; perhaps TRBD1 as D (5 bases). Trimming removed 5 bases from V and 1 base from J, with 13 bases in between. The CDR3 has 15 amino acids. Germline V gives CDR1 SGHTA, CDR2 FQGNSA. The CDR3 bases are TGTGCCAGCAGCCCATTAGGGGCCGGCACAGATACGCAGTATTTT. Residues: CASSPLGAGTDTQYF.

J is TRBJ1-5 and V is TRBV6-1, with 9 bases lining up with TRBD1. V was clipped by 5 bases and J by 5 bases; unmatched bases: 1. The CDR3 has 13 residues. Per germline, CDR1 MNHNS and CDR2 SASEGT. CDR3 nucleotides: TGTGCCAGCAGTCGGGACAGGGATCAGCCCCAGCATTTT. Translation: CASSRDRDQPQHF.

The CDR3 reads CASSHRVGNEQYF. In DNA form, the CDR3 reads TGTGCCAGCAGCCACAGGGTTGGCAACGAGCAGTACTTC. The chain uses TRBV6-1 and TRBJ2-7, with D possibly TRBD1 on 6 matching bases. CDR1 and CDR2 (germline): MNHNS, SASEGT. V dropped 6 bases and J dropped 5 bases, with 14 bases sitting between them. The CDR3 is 13 amino acids.

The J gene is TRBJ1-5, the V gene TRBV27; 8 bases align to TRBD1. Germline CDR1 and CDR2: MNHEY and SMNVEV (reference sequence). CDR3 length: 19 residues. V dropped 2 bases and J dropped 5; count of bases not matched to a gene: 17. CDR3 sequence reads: CASSLRGRQGPLQYQPQHF. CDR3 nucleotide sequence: TGTGCCAGCAGTTTAAGGGGTCGACAGGGGCCCCTGCAATATCAGCCCCAGCATTTT.

This chain's CDR3 is CASSEEGQGNEQFF. The CDR3 nucleotides are TGCGCCAGCAGCGAAGAGGGACAGGGCAATGAGCAGTTCTTC. The chain carries TRBV5-1 and TRBJ2-1; 9 bases agree with TRBD1. The CDR3 runs to 14 residues. Trimming removed 4 bases from V and 6 bases from J; junction bases left unmatched: 5. Looked up from germline, CDR1 is SGHRS and CDR2 is YFSETQ.

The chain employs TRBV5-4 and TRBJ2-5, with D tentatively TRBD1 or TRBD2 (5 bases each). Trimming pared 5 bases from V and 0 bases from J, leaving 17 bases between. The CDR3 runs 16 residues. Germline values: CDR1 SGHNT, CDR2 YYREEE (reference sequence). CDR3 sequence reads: CASRGNPGPYQETQYF. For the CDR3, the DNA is TGTGCCAGCAGGGGGAATCCGGGACCGTACCAAGAGACCCAGTACTTC.

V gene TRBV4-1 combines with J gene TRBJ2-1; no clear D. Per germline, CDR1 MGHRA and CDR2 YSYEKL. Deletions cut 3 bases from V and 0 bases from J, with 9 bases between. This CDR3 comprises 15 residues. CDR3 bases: TGCGCCAGCAGCCAGGACGGAAACTCCTACAATGAGCAGTTCTTC. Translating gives CASSQDGNSYNEQFF.

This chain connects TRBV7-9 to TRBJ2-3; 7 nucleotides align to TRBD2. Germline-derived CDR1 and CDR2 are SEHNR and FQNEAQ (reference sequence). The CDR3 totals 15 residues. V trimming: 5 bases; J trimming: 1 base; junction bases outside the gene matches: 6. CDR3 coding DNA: TGTGCCAGCAGCCCTATAAGCGGGGGCACAGATACGCAGTATTTT. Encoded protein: CASSPISGGTDTQYF.